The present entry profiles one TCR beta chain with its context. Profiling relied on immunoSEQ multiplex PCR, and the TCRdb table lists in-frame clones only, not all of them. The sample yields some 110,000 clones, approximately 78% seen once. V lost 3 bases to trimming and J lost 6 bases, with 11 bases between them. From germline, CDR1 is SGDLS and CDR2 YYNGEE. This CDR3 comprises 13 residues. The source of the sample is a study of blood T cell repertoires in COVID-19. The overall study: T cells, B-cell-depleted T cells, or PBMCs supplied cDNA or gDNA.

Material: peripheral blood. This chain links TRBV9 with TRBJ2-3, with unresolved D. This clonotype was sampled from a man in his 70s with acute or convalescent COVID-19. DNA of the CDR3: TGTGCCAGCAGCGCCACAGCCCGGGATACGCAGTATTTT. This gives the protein CASSATARDTQYF. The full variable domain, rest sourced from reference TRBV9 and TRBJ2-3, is DSGVTQTPKHLITATGQRVTLRCSPRSGDLSVYWYQQSLDQGLQFLIQYYNGEERAKGNILERFSAQQFPDLHSELNLSSLELGDSALYFCASSATARDTQYFGPGTRLTVL.